The 26 T cell receptor beta chains listed next were all sequenced from one sample in a study of Tregs in tolerant kidney transplant recipients. TCRdb keeps only in-frame clones here, not all; method: immunoSEQ multiplex PCR. The sample holds roughly 80,000 clones, less than 95% seen once. The sample here was Tregs from blood, taken before the transplant. All receptors derive from a human donor who received a combined kidney and bone marrow transplant.

CDR3 sequence (DNA): TGTGCCAGCAGCAGGAGGGGTGGTGGAGATACGCAGTATTTT. Protein product: CASSRRGGGDTQYF. The chain links TRBV5-6 to TRBJ2-3; possibly TRBD2 for D (6 bases). V was clipped by 4 bases and J by 5 bases, with 14 bases between them. The CDR3 has 14 amino acids. In germline, CDR1 is SGHDT, CDR2 YYEEEE.

Only a few counts were recorded for this clone. The rearrangement joins TRBV30 to TRBJ2-1, with a possible D match to TRBD2 (6 bases). V was trimmed by 8 bases and J by 0 bases, leaving 14 bases between them. The CDR3 is 14 residues long. CDR1 is GTSNPN and CDR2 is SVGIG in the germline V gene (reference sequence). CDR3 bases: TGTGCCCGCATGGAGGAGGGCTCCTACAATGAGCAGTTCTTC. Residues: CARMEEGSYNEQFF.

The chain carries TRBV7-9 and TRBJ2-2, with 8 bases lining up with TRBD1. Per germline, CDR1 SEHNR and CDR2 FQNEAQ (reference sequence). The J segment lost 3 bases and the V segment lost 7 bases, leaving 4 bases of the junction unmatched. The CDR3 length is 14 residues. CDR3 DNA sequence: TGTGCCAGCACCCGACAGGGGTACACCGGGGAGCTGTTTTTT. Residues: CASTRQGYTGELFF.

J is TRBJ1-1 and V is TRBV6-5; D unresolved. Trimming removed 5 bases from V and 2 bases from J, with 12 bases in between. The CDR3 is 14 amino acids. Per germline, CDR1 MNHEY and CDR2 SVGAGI. For the CDR3, the DNA is TGTGCCAGCAGTCACCCGCGGGGAAACACTGAAGCTTTCTTT. It specifies CASSHPRGNTEAFF.

The rearrangement uses TRBV10-3 and TRBJ2-1; TRBD2 agrees at 11 bases. The CDR3 contains 15 residues. V lost 3 bases, J lost 5 bases, and 3 bases stayed unmatched. Germline V CDR1 and CDR2: ENHRY, SYGVKD. Here the CDR3 reads CAISDSTSGNNEQFF. For the CDR3, the DNA is TGTGCCATCAGTGATTCGACTAGCGGGAACAATGAGCAGTTCTTC.

V is TRBV4-2 and J is TRBJ2-2; 8 bases are shared with TRBD1. Germline loops: CDR1 LGHNA, CDR2 YNFKEQ. The CDR3 consists of 16 residues. Trimming at V came to 1 base and at J to 7 bases, leaving 8 bases not matched to a gene. The CDR3 region is CASSQASGGANGELFF. In nucleotides, the CDR3 is TGTGCCAGCAGCCAAGCGTCAGGGGGCGCGAACGGGGAGCTGTTTTTT.

V gene TRBV27 combines with J gene TRBJ2-7; possibly TRBD1 for D (7 bases). Germline V gene sequence: CDR1 MNHEY, CDR2 SMNVEV (reference sequence). Trimming shortened V by 7 bases and J by 6 bases, and 25 bases separated the two germline ends. This CDR3 contains 16 residues. CDR3 nucleotides: TGTGCCAGCACCCTTACAGGAGACAGGGAGCGGGCCGAGCAGTACTTC. Its translation is CASTLTGDRERAEQYF.

The chain combines TRBV5-8 with TRBJ1-2; no definite D call. Germline CDR1 and CDR2: SGHTS and YDEGEE. With 2 bases removed from V and 8 bases from J, the gap between germline ends came to 10 bases. The CDR3 loop spans 12 amino acids. The DNA of the CDR3 is TGTGCCAGCAGCTTATCAGTTACGGGCTACACCTTC. This translates into CASSLSVTGYTF. The entire variable domain, with the rest obtained from reference TRBV5-8 and TRBJ1-2, is as follows: EAGVTQSPTHLIKTRGQQATLRCSPISGHTSVYWYQQALGLGLQFLLWYDEGEERNRGNFPPRFSGRQFPNYSSELNVNALELEDSALYLCASSLSVTGYTFGSGTRLTVV.

This clone appeared once. The V call is TRBV30, the J call TRBJ1-1; D unresolved. V was clipped by 5 bases and J by 4 bases, with 8 bases between them. Germline lookup yields CDR1 GTSNPN and CDR2 SVGIG (reference sequence). This CDR3 contains 11 residues. The CDR3 sequence is CAWAGGTEAFF. CDR3 DNA: TGTGCCTGGGCTGGCGGCACTGAAGCTTTCTTT.

With respect to this clone: Other DNA variants within this sample encode the same CDR3. The chain is built from TRBV27 and TRBJ2-5, with 7 nucleotides matching TRBD2. J gave up 4 bases and V 6 bases, and 5 bases lay outside the gene matches. Germline-derived CDR1 and CDR2 are MNHEY and SMNVEV (reference sequence). The CDR3 is made up of 13 amino acids. The DNA for the CDR3 is TGTGCCAGCAGCCTGCGCGGGGGAGAGACCCAGTACTTC. This translates into CASSLRGGETQYF.

The chain recombines TRBV28 with TRBJ2-7, with 8 bases identical to TRBD2. In germline, CDR1 is MDHEN, CDR2 SYDVKM. J gave up 5 bases and V 7 bases, and 10 bases lay outside the gene matches. The CDR3 totals 14 residues. Written as DNA, the CDR3 is TGTGCCAGCATAGGGACTAGAGGCCTCCACGAGCAGTACTTC. Its translation is CASIGTRGLHEQYF.

The CDR3 region is CASSYSGQGNYGYTF. CDR3 DNA: TGTGCCAGCAGTTACTCCGGACAGGGGAACTATGGCTACACCTTC. V is TRBV6-5 and J is TRBJ1-2; 9 bases match TRBD1. Germline lookup yields CDR1 MNHEY and CDR2 SVGAGI. The CDR3 spans 15 residues. V lost 0 bases, J lost 2 bases, and 1 base stayed unmatched.

The rearrangement uses TRBV5-4 and TRBJ1-2; 9 nucleotides line up with TRBD1. Looked up from germline, CDR1 is SGHNT and CDR2 is YYREEE (reference sequence). Trimming took 3 bases from V and 7 from J; bases not matched to a gene: 7. The CDR3 is 14 amino acids. CDR3 in amino acids: CASSSWTGVSGYTF. In DNA form, the CDR3 reads TGTGCCAGCAGCTCCTGGACAGGGGTTAGTGGCTACACCTTC. Filled out from reference TRBV5-4 and TRBJ1-2, the complete variable domain reads ETGVTQSPTHLIKTRGQQVTLRCSSQSGHNTVSWYQQALGQGPQFIFQYYREEENGRGNFPPRFSGLQFPNYSSELNVNALELDDSALYLCASSSWTGVSGYTFGSGTRLTVV.

The chain links TRBV7-3 to TRBJ1-2; no clear D gene. The germline V gene encodes CDR1 SGHTA and CDR2 FQGTGA. Trimming cost V 5 bases and J 6 bases, with 19 bases left between them. This CDR3 is built from 15 residues. The CDR3: CASSPTDRHNNGYTF. CDR3 nucleotide sequence: TGTGCCAGCAGCCCCACGGACCGACACAATAATGGCTACACCTTC. Full variable domain (rest looked up from reference TRBV7-3 and TRBJ1-2): GAGVSQTPSNKVTEKGKYVELRCDPISGHTALYWYRQSLGQGPEFLIYFQGTGAADDSGLPNDRFFAVRPEGSVSTLKIQRTERGDSAVYLCASSPTDRHNNGYTFGSGTRLTVV.

This clone was counted once. This CDR3 reads CASRLVTGTPMNTEAFF. In DNA, the CDR3 is TGTGCAAGTCGCTTAGTCACCGGGACACCGATGAACACTGAAGCTTTCTTT. The chain combines TRBV12-2 with TRBJ1-1; the table's TRBD1 call for D was not verified on the DNA. TRBV12-2 is assigned pseudogene status. The CDR3 sequence is 17 residues long.

The chain is built from TRBV6-6 and TRBJ2-2, with a tentative D call TRBD2 (6 bases). The germline gives CDR1 MNHNY, CDR2 SVGAGI (reference sequence). This CDR3 is 15 amino acids long. Trimming removed 7 bases from V and 7 bases from J, with 19 bases in between. CDR3 sequence reads: CASNPGTHIDGELFF. Here the CDR3 DNA reads TGTGCCAGCAATCCCGGGACTCACATCGACGGGGAGCTGTTTTTT.

This chain connects TRBV2 to TRBJ1-5, with 9 bases lining up with TRBD1. The CDR3 is made up of 14 amino acids. From germline, CDR1 is SNHLY and CDR2 FYNNEI. J lost 2 bases, V lost 5 bases, and 1 base had no gene match. The CDR3 DNA sequence: TGTGCCAGCAGTTGGACAGGGGGCAATCAGCCCCAGCATTTT. Its protein product is CASSWTGGNQPQHF.

This clone was picked up a small number of times. The chain combines TRBV18 with TRBJ2-2; D is unclear. CDR1 and CDR2 from the germline V gene are KGHSH and LQKENI. V lost 2 bases and J 7 bases, leaving 14 bases between the germline ends. The CDR3 totals 15 residues. The CDR3: CASSPGSSFVGELFF. DNA for the CDR3: TGTGCCAGCTCACCAGGTAGCTCTTTTGTCGGGGAGCTGTTTTTT.

This chain's CDR3 is CASSSSGLTNEQFF. The CDR3 coding sequence is TGTGCCAGCAGCTCCTCGGGACTAACCAATGAGCAGTTCTTC. The J gene is TRBJ2-1, the V gene TRBV7-9, with 7 bases matching TRBD2. This CDR3 has 14 residues. Per the germline V gene, CDR1 is SEHNR and CDR2 is FQNEAQ (reference sequence). V lost 4 bases and J lost 6; bases outside the gene matches: 6. Drawing the rest from reference TRBV7-9 and TRBJ2-1, the complete variable domain is DTGVSQNPRHKITKRGQNVTFRCDPISEHNRLYWYRQTLGQGPEFLTYFQNEAQLEKSRLLSDRFSAERPKGSFSTLEIQRTEQGDSAMYLCASSSSGLTNEQFFGPGTRLTVL.

This sequence joins TRBV6-5 and TRBJ1-5, with unresolved D. The CDR3 is 13 amino acids. The germline CDR1 and CDR2 sequences are MNHEY and SVGAGI. V gave up 6 bases and J gave up 3 bases, with 9 bases separating them. The CDR3 sequence is CASSLQFNQPQHF. CDR3 DNA: TGTGCCAGCAGCTTGCAATTCAATCAGCCCCAGCATTTT.

V gene TRBV19 combines with J gene TRBJ2-2; no clear D gene. Germline V gene sequence: CDR1 LNHDA, CDR2 SQIVND (reference sequence). This CDR3 contains 12 residues. Between the trimmed V and J ends, which lost 6 bases and 3 bases, there was a span of 5 bases. CDR3 DNA sequence: TGTGCCAGTAGCCGGGACACCGGGGAGCTGTTTTTT. It codes for CASSRDTGELFF.

The chain has TRBV4-3 and TRBJ2-7, with D unclear. V was clipped by 0 bases and J by 1 base, with 10 bases between them. The CDR3 contains 15 residues. Germline lookup yields CDR1 LGHNA and CDR2 YSLEER. CDR3 coding DNA: TGCGCCAGCAGCCAAGAAAATCAATATTCCTACGAGCAGTACTTC. Translation gives CASSQENQYSYEQYF.

This sequence joins TRBV11-2 and TRBJ1-2, with a tentative D call TRBD1 (6 bases). V gave up 0 bases and J gave up 1 base, with 9 bases separating them. The CDR3 covers 15 residues. CDR1 is SGHAT and CDR2 is FQNNGV in the germline V gene. In nucleotides, the CDR3 is TGTGCCAGCAGCTTAGACAGGGGCCTTAACTATGGCTACACCTTC. Translation gives CASSLDRGLNYGYTF.

This chain joins TRBV11-3 and TRBJ2-1; tentatively, D is TRBD1 (6 bases). V was cut by 5 bases and J by 3 bases, with 17 bases left in between. Germline loops: CDR1 SGHNT, CDR2 YENEEA. This CDR3 is built from 16 residues. The CDR3 DNA follows: TGTGCCAGCAGCCTCGTAGGGGGAGAGAGCTACAATGAGCAGTTCTTC. Translating gives CASSLVGGESYNEQFF.

This clone was found once. J is TRBJ1-2 and V is TRBV18, with unresolved D. Trimming shortened V by 0 bases and J by 7 bases, and 21 bases separated the two germline ends. The CDR3 covers 17 residues. The V gene's germline CDR1 is KGHSH and CDR2 LQKENI. The CDR3 loop reads CASSPPSGRVGRSGYTF. In DNA, the CDR3 is TGTGCCAGCTCACCACCGTCTGGCCGGGTAGGGCGGAGTGGCTACACCTTC.

The chain is built from TRBV4-2 and TRBJ2-2, with D possibly being TRBD1 (5 bases). The V end lost 3 bases, the J end lost 1 base, and 15 bases lay between the germline ends. The CDR3 totals 17 residues. The germline V gene has CDR1 LGHNA and CDR2 YNFKEQ. The CDR3: CASSHSRQLLNTGELFF. The CDR3 DNA is TGTGCCAGCAGCCATAGTAGACAGTTACTGAACACCGGGGAGCTGTTTTTT.